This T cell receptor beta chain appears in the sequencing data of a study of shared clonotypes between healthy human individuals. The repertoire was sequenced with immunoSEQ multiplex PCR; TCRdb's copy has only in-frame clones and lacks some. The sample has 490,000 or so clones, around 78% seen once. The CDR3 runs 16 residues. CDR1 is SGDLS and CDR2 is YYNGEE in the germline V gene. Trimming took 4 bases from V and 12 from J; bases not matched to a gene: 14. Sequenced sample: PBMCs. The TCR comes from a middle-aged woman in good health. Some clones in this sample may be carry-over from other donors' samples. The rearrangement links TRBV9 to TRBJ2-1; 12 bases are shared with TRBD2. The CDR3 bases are TGTGCCAGCAGCCCAGACAGACTAGCGGGAGAATCGCGGCAGTTCTTC. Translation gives CASSPDRLAGESRQFF. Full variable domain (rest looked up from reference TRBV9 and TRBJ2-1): DSGVTQTPKHLITATGQRVTLRCSPRSGDLSVYWYQQSLDQGLQFLIQYYNGEERAKGNILERFSAQQFPDLHSELNLSSLELGDSALYFCASSPDRLAGESRQFFGPGTRLTVL.